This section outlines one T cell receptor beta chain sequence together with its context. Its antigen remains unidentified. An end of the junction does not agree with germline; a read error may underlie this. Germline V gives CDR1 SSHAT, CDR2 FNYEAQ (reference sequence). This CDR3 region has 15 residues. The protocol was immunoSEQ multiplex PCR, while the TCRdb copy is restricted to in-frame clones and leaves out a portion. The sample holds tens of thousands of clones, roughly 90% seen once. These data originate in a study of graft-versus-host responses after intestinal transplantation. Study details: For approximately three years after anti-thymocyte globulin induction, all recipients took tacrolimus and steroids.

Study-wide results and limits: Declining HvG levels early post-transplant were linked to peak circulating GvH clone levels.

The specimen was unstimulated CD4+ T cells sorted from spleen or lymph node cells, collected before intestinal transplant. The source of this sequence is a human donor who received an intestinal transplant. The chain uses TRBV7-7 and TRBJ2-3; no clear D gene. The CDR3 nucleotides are TGTGCTAGCAGCCTAGGTGCTAGTTTATTCGATACGCAGTATTTT. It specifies CASSLGASLFDTQYF.